Given below is one T cell receptor beta chain in context. The time point: blood 2 weeks post-SBRT. Described treatment: 15 Gy SBRT to primary tumor, nephrectomy 4 weeks later. The data derive from a study of radiation and T cells in renal cell carcinoma. Per germline, CDR1 MNHEY and CDR2 SVGAGI. The V gene lost 5 bases and the J gene lost 7 bases, with 18 bases spanning the gap. This CDR3 contains 14 residues. Produced via immunoSEQ multiplex PCR; TCRdb's table is partial and in-frame only. The table lists around 26,000 clones, over 75% of them singletons. The TCR comes from a man aged 60 to 69 with renal cell carcinoma. The input for sequencing was blood, taken from a patient whose treatment included radiotherapy and nephrectomy. The chain joins TRBV6-5 to TRBJ2-7; D perhaps matches TRBD1 (5 bases). The CDR3: CASSPGRALGEQYF. CDR3 coding DNA: TGTGCCAGCAGTCCTGGCAGGGCCCTCGGGGAGCAGTACTTC.